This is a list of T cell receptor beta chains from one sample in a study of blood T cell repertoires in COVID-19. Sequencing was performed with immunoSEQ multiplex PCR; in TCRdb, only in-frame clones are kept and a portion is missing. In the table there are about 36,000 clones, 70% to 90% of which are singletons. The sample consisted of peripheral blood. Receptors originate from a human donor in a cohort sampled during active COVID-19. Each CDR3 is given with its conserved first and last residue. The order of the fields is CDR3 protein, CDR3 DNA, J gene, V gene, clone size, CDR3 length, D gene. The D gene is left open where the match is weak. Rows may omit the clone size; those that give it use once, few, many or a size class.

CDR3: CASSPTSPNTGELFF
DNA: TGTGCCAGCAGTCCGACTAGTCCGAACACCGGGGAGCTGTTTTTT
J: TRBJ2-2
V: TRBV28
size: NA
length: 15
D: NA

CDR3: CASTLFGSGQPQHF
DNA: TGTGCCAGCACCCTATTTGGGTCAGGGCAGCCCCAGCATTTT
J: TRBJ1-5
V: TRBV28
size: NA
length: 14
D: NA

CDR3: CASSPGQGAGEQYF
DNA: TGTGCCAGCAGTCCGGGACAGGGGGCGGGGGAGCAGTACTTC
J: TRBJ2-7
V: TRBV27
size: NA
length: 14
D: TRBD1

CDR3: CASSLSVGRGKGETQYF
DNA: TGTGCCAGCAGCCTATCGGTCGGCAGGGGTAAAGGAGAGACCCAGTACTTC
J: TRBJ2-5
V: TRBV11-2
size: NA
length: 17
D: NA

CDR3: CASRQDSNTEAFF
DNA: TGTGCCAGCAGACAAGACAGTAACACTGAAGCTTTCTTT
J: TRBJ1-1
V: TRBV27
size: NA
length: 13
D: NA

CDR3: CASSLSGGQETQYF
DNA: TGTGCCAGCAGTCTTTCAGGGGGCCAAGAGACCCAGTACTTC
J: TRBJ2-5
V: TRBV6-5
size: NA
length: 14
D: TRBD1

CDR3: CASTSGVASYQETQYF
DNA: TGTGCCAGCACCTCAGGTGTGGCTTCCTACCAAGAGACCCAGTACTTC
J: TRBJ2-5
V: TRBV28
size: NA
length: 16
D: NA

CDR3: CAWRELVAGVQGNEQFF
DNA: TGTGCCTGGAGAGAGTTGGTAGCGGGGGTTCAGGGCAATGAGCAGTTCTTC
J: TRBJ2-1
V: TRBV30
size: few
length: 17
D: TRBD2

CDR3: CASSLDRDYEQYF
DNA: TGTGCCAGCAGTTTGGACAGGGATTACGAGCAGTACTTC
J: TRBJ2-7
V: TRBV6-2/TRBV6-3
size: NA
length: 13
D: TRBD1

CDR3: CASSFGEYTEAFF
DNA: TGTGCCAGCAGTTTTGGAGAGTACACTGAAGCTTTCTTT
J: TRBJ1-1
V: TRBV12-3/TRBV12-4
size: NA
length: 13
D: NA

CDR3: CASSAAAGRSETQYF
DNA: TGTGCCAGCAGTGCGGCAGCGGGGAGGTCGGAGACCCAGTACTTC
J: TRBJ2-5
V: TRBV27
size: once
length: 15
D: TRBD2